A single sample gave rise to the 28 T cell receptor beta chains below, sequenced in a study of graft-versus-host responses after intestinal transplantation. These receptors lack a known antigen. Only in-frame clones appear in the TCRdb table, and some are missing; sequencing was by immunoSEQ multiplex PCR. The table has about 130,000 clones, roughly nine tenths seen once. The source material was unstimulated CD4+ T cells sorted from spleen or lymph node cells, sampled before intestinal transplant. These receptors were collected from a human donor who received an intestinal transplant.

This chain links TRBV5-1 with TRBJ1-3; 9 bases match TRBD1. After removal of 2 bases from V and 8 bases from J, the junction contained 2 bases not matched to a gene. This CDR3 spans 13 amino acids. Germline assignment: CDR1 SGHRS and CDR2 YFSETQ. The CDR3 here is CASSFDRGYTIYF. CDR3 coding DNA: TGCGCCAGCAGCTTCGACAGGGGGTACACCATATATTTT.

The chain couples TRBV6-1 to TRBJ1-2; tentatively, D is TRBD1 (6 bases). Germline CDR1 is MNHNS and CDR2 is SASEGT. V was shortened by 2 bases and J by 4 bases, with 14 bases between the two germline ends. The CDR3 loop spans 15 amino acids. The CDR3 coding sequence is TGTGCCAGCAGTGAATCTCATACAGGGCCCTATGGCTACACCTTC. It specifies CASSESHTGPYGYTF.

The chain is built from TRBV12-5 and TRBJ1-1; D call uncertain. V was pared by 10 bases and J by 7 bases, with 22 bases between. This CDR3 is 14 amino acids long. Germline lookup yields CDR1 LGHNT and CDR2 FRNRAP. The CDR3 sequence is CANQYPPGVGEAFF. The CDR3 region has the DNA TGTGCTAACCAGTACCCCCCCGGGGTGGGTGAAGCTTTCTTT.

The chain carries TRBV5-1 and TRBJ1-2; D is uncertain. Germline V CDR1 and CDR2: SGHRS, YFSETQ. V was pared by 0 bases and J by 2 bases, with 11 bases between. The CDR3 covers 15 residues. In DNA, the CDR3 is TGCGCCAGCAGCTTGGAGGGAGTAGGGAACTATGGCTACACCTTC. It is translated as CASSLEGVGNYGYTF.

In the case of this clone: In the same sample, other DNA sequences code for this CDR3. The V gene is TRBV6-1, the J gene TRBJ2-7; 10 bases fit TRBD1. The CDR3 extends over 15 amino acids. V shed 7 bases and J 3 bases; nucleotides not matched to a gene: 9. CDR1 and CDR2 from the germline V gene are MNHNS and SASEGT. The CDR3 loop is CASKLFGTGDYEQYF. The CDR3 DNA is TGTGCCAGCAAACTCTTCGGGACAGGGGACTACGAGCAGTACTTC.

This chain uses TRBV11-3 with TRBJ1-4; D perhaps matches TRBD1 (6 bases). Germline V gene lookup returns CDR1 SGHNT and CDR2 YENEEA. Trimming pared 4 bases from V and 2 bases from J, leaving 17 bases between. This CDR3 is 17 amino acids long. The CDR3 DNA follows: TGTGCCAGCAGCTACGGAGGGGGGCGTTGGACTAATGAAAAACTGTTTTTT. Amino acids: CASSYGGGRWTNEKLFF.

V gene TRBV18 combines with J gene TRBJ1-6; D unresolved. This CDR3 spans 15 amino acids. Per the germline V gene, CDR1 is KGHSH and CDR2 is LQKENI. Trimming pared 1 base from V and 9 bases from J, leaving 13 bases between. The chain's CDR3 is CASSPQDPRSSPLHF. As DNA, the CDR3 is TGTGCCAGCTCACCACAAGACCCAAGGAGTTCACCCCTCCACTTT. The complete variable domain, with remaining parts taken from reference TRBV18 and TRBJ1-6, reads NAGVMQNPRHLVRRRGQEARLRCSPMKGHSHVYWYRQLPEEGLKFMVYLQKENIIDESGMPKERFSAEFPKEGPSILRIQQVVRGDSAAYFCASSPQDPRSSPLHFGNGTRLTVT.

The CDR3 here is CASSIFVAGAGETQYF. The CDR3 DNA is TGTGCCAGCAGTATCTTTGTGGCCGGGGCAGGGGAGACCCAGTACTTC. The J gene is TRBJ2-5, the V gene TRBV5-6; either TRBD1 or TRBD2 may fit D (5 bases each). This CDR3 has 16 residues. Germline CDR1 and CDR2: SGHDT and YYEEEE. V lost 5 bases and J 5 bases, leaving 22 bases between the germline ends.

The chain employs TRBV19 and TRBJ1-6; 7 nucleotides agree with TRBD1. V trimming: 4 bases; J trimming: 0 bases; junction bases outside the gene matches: 9. CDR1 and CDR2 (germline): LNHDA, SQIVND (reference sequence). CDR3 length equals 18 residues. CDR3 nucleotide sequence: TGTGCCAGTAGTACCGGGACAGCTGGAAGCTCCTATAATTCACCCCTCCACTTT. This translates into CASSTGTAGSSYNSPLHF.

The rearrangement uses TRBV19 and TRBJ1-1; D ambiguous. The CDR3 extends over 12 amino acids. From germline, CDR1 is LNHDA and CDR2 SQIVND (reference sequence). Trimming removed 8 bases at V and 1 base at J, with 8 bases between. The chain's CDR3 is CASDGWNTEAFF. The CDR3 coding sequence is TGTGCCAGTGACGGCTGGAACACTGAAGCTTTCTTT.

The gene calls are TRBV5-5 and TRBJ2-3; D remains ambiguous. The CDR3 runs 11 residues. Per germline, CDR1 SGHKS and CDR2 YYEKEE (reference sequence). V was cut by 4 bases and J by 11 bases, with 11 bases left in between. CDR3 in DNA: TGTGCCAGCAGCCTCCAAGGGAAGCAGTATTTT. Its translation is CASSLQGKQYF.

V is TRBV4-1 and J is TRBJ2-1, with D possibly TRBD2 on 5 matching bases. V was pared by 4 bases and J by 13 bases, with 11 bases between. The CDR3 is made up of 11 amino acids. The germline gives CDR1 MGHRA, CDR2 YSYEKL. The CDR3 DNA follows: TGCGCCAGCAGCCGAGGGAGACTCCAGTTCTTC. The encoded protein is CASSRGRLQFF.

This CDR3 is CASSLATSGGSPYEQYF. The CDR3 coding sequence is TGCGCCAGCAGCTTGGCGACTAGCGGGGGGTCTCCCTACGAGCAGTACTTC. This sequence joins TRBV5-1 and TRBJ2-7; 13 nucleotides agree with TRBD2. The CDR3 runs 17 residues. Losses at the gene ends were 0 bases for V and 2 bases for J; bases not matched to a gene: 5. The germline CDR1 and CDR2 sequences are SGHRS and YFSETQ.

This sequence joins TRBV11-2 and TRBJ1-2, with 8 positions matching TRBD1. From germline, CDR1 is SGHAT and CDR2 FQNNGV. The CDR3 covers 15 residues. V lost 3 bases to trimming and J lost 1 base; unmatched junction nucleotides: 4. CDR3 sequence: CASSLDRVGNYGYTF. CDR3 nucleotide sequence: TGTGCCAGCAGCTTGGACAGGGTTGGTAACTATGGCTACACCTTC.

This clone was observed once. In nucleotides, the CDR3 is TGTGCCAGCAGCGAGTTCGAGGGGACTAGCGGGCTCCCCTCCTACAATGAGCAGTTCTTC. Protein: CASSEFEGTSGLPSYNEQFF. The chain carries TRBV13 and TRBJ2-1; 12 bases are shared with TRBD2. The CDR3 loop spans 20 amino acids. V lost 5 bases, J lost 0 bases, and 14 bases stayed unmatched. Germline loops: CDR1 PRHDT, CDR2 FYEKMQ (reference sequence). The variable domain in full, completed from reference TRBV13 and TRBJ2-1, reads AAGVIQSPRHLIKEKRETATLKCYPIPRHDTVYWYQQGPGQDPQFLISFYEKMQSDKGSIPDRFSAQQFSDYHSELNMSSLELGDSALYFCASSEFEGTSGLPSYNEQFFGPGTRLTVL.

This clone has only a few counts. The V and J genes are TRBV9 and TRBJ1-6, with TRBD1 matching over 7 bases. The germline V gene has CDR1 SGDLS and CDR2 YYNGEE. V shed 0 bases and J 10 bases; nucleotides not matched to a gene: 4. The CDR3 has 14 residues. The CDR3 bases are TGTGCCAGCAGCGTAGACAGGGGAGGGTCACCCCTCCACTTT. Amino acid sequence: CASSVDRGGSPLHF.

This clone was observed a single time. The chain recombines TRBV7-2 with TRBJ2-5; D might be TRBD2 (6 bases). Germline loops: CDR1 SGHTA, CDR2 FQGNSA. The V end lost 3 bases, the J end lost 5 bases, and 10 bases lay between the germline ends. The length of the CDR3 is 13 residues. CDR3 region: CASSLGGMETQYF. The CDR3 nucleotides read TGTGCCAGCAGCTTGGGGGGTATGGAGACCCAGTACTTC.

The chain has TRBV5-1 and TRBJ2-7, with 11 bases fitting TRBD1. This CDR3 region has 15 residues. Germline lookup yields CDR1 SGHRS and CDR2 YFSETQ. After removal of 0 bases from V and 3 bases from J, the junction contained 2 bases not matched to a gene. The CDR3 is CASSLGGTGGYEQYF. As DNA, the CDR3 is TGCGCCAGCAGCTTGGGAGGGACAGGGGGCTACGAGCAGTACTTC.

The V call is TRBV10-3, the J call TRBJ1-6; D perhaps matches TRBD1 (5 bases). The CDR3 covers 13 residues. Between the trimmed V and J ends, which lost 6 bases and 6 bases, there was a span of 9 bases. CDR1 is ENHRY, CDR2 SYGVKD, per germline. The CDR3 reads CAIRATVNSPLHF. The CDR3 DNA follows: TGTGCCATCAGGGCGACAGTTAATTCACCCCTCCACTTT.

This clone was seen once. The genes are TRBV4-2 and TRBJ2-1; D is possibly TRBD1 (6 bases). CDR3 length equals 15 residues. Trimming pared 2 bases from V and 6 bases from J, leaving 14 bases between. The germline gives CDR1 LGHNA, CDR2 YNFKEQ. This chain's CDR3 is CASSQSGQNRNEQFF. The CDR3 DNA reads as TGTGCCAGCAGCCAATCAGGACAGAACCGCAATGAGCAGTTCTTC.

The chain joins TRBV6-5 to TRBJ1-2; D is uncertain. The CDR3 length is 16 residues. V was trimmed by 0 bases and J by 4 bases, leaving 15 bases between them. Germline values: CDR1 MNHEY, CDR2 SVGAGI. Here the CDR3 DNA reads TGTGCCAGCAGTTACTCCAGTATTTCCACTCCCTATGGCTACACCTTC. It yields the protein CASSYSSISTPYGYTF.

This rearrangement joins TRBV7-9 to TRBJ1-2; 11 bases map to TRBD1. The trim removed 5 bases at V and 9 bases at J, leaving 8 bases unmatched. Germline CDR1 is SEHNR and CDR2 is FQNEAQ (reference sequence). The CDR3 length is 14 residues. In DNA form, the CDR3 reads TGTGCCAGCAGCCCGGACAGGGGGCGCGCTCGCTACACCTTC. Its protein product is CASSPDRGRARYTF.

The chain is built from TRBV19 and TRBJ2-1, with D possibly TRBD2 on 6 matching bases. The germline V gene encodes CDR1 LNHDA and CDR2 SQIVND (reference sequence). Trimming cost V 2 bases and J 10 bases, with 9 bases left between them. This CDR3 has 12 amino acids. Here the CDR3 reads CASSIPLAEQFF. Written as DNA, the CDR3 is TGTGCCAGTAGTATACCCCTAGCGGAGCAGTTCTTC.

The rearrangement joins TRBV7-2 to TRBJ1-3; TRBD1 matches 7 bases. CDR1 and CDR2 (germline): SGHTA, FQGNSA. This CDR3 contains 16 residues. With V trimmed by 3 bases and J by 0 bases, 5 bases remained unmatched. CDR3 protein: CASSFPTGSSGNTIYF. CDR3 sequence (DNA): TGTGCCAGCAGCTTCCCGACAGGGAGCTCTGGAAACACCATATATTTT.

V usage is TRBV12-5 and J usage is TRBJ1-2; perhaps TRBD1 as D (5 bases). V was trimmed by 0 bases and J by 1 base, leaving 15 bases between them. The CDR3 covers 17 residues. Germline V gene lookup returns CDR1 LGHNT and CDR2 FRNRAP. The CDR3 protein is CASGLVEGTYLNYGYTF. The CDR3 nucleotides are TGTGCTAGTGGTTTGGTGGAGGGGACTTACCTTAACTATGGCTACACCTTC.

The CDR3 spells CASSISGREQPQHF. CDR3 sequence (DNA): TGTGCCAGTAGTATATCGGGCAGGGAACAGCCCCAGCATTTT. J is TRBJ1-5 and V is TRBV19; a possible D gene is TRBD1 (5 bases). This CDR3 is 14 amino acids long. Germline V gene sequence: CDR1 LNHDA, CDR2 SQIVND (reference sequence). Trimming shortened V by 2 bases and J by 7 bases, and 12 bases separated the two germline ends.

The CDR3 reads CASSPTGARETQYF. The CDR3 bases are TGTGCCAGCAGTCCGACAGGGGCGAGGGAGACCCAGTACTTC. J is TRBJ2-5 and V is TRBV7-3; TRBD1 matches 8 bases. This CDR3 has 14 residues. After removal of 6 bases from V and 5 bases from J, the junction contained 8 bases not matched to a gene. Looked up from germline, CDR1 is SGHTA and CDR2 is FQGTGA.

The genes are TRBV9 and TRBJ2-5, with 10 bases lining up with TRBD2. CDR3 length: 16 amino acids. V lost 0 bases to trimming and J lost 1 base; unmatched junction nucleotides: 3. Germline V CDR1 and CDR2: SGDLS, YYNGEE. The CDR3 spells CASSVGLAGAQETQYF. CDR3 bases: TGTGCCAGCAGCGTAGGCCTAGCGGGGGCCCAAGAGACCCAGTACTTC. Together with reference TRBV9 and TRBJ2-5, the CDR3 gives the full variable domain: DSGVTQTPKHLITATGQRVTLRCSPRSGDLSVYWYQQSLDQGLQFLIQYYNGEERAKGNILERFSAQQFPDLHSELNLSSLELGDSALYFCASSVGLAGAQETQYFGPGTRLLVL.